Sequencing of this T cell receptor (beta chain) was carried out in a study of blood T cell repertoires in COVID-19. Clones were sequenced by immunoSEQ multiplex PCR, and TCRdb holds only the in-frame ones, with some missing. The sample has about 370,000 clones; around 91% are singletons. The germline CDR1 and CDR2 sequences are MNHEY and SVGAGI. This CDR3 has 16 amino acids. V was pared by 1 base and J by 8 bases, with 12 bases of the junction left unmatched. The chain has TRBV6-5 and TRBJ1-2, with TRBD1 matching 8 bases. Sequenced sample: PBMCs or T cells enriched from blood (not recorded which). The clonotype originates from a man younger than 35 who had recovered from COVID-19. The CDR3 spells CASSYWSQGAGVGYTF. DNA of the CDR3: TGTGCCAGCAGTTACTGGAGTCAGGGGGCGGGAGTAGGCTACACCTTC.